This TCR beta chain originates from a study of regulatory T cells in long-lasting Graves disease. In the study overall: Persistent Graves' disease denoted over 5 years of antithyroid drugs plus positive TSH receptor antibodies. Study observations and caveats: Persistent cases favored TRBV28, TRBJ1-2 and TRBJ2-5.

Time point meaning: persistent/refractory GD, antithyroid drugs over 5 years with positive TRAb. PBMCs were the source of the RNA used for TCR sequencing. Graves' disease diagnosis was established per American Thyroid Association guidelines. Trimming cost V 0 bases and J 0 bases, with 12 bases left between them. The germline CDR1 and CDR2 sequences are SGHAT and FQNNGV. The CDR3 consists of 17 residues. On this clonotype: Its antigen is undetermined.

Libraries of TCR beta came from iRepertoire HTBI primers plus Arm-PCR of CDR3 regions. MiXCR, run by TCRdb on the multiplex PCR reads, gives a single entry per CDR3 protein. The data contain 350,000 to 450,000 distinct CDR3 sequences, around 20% of them singletons. The receptor comes from a female donor with Graves disease. Material: peripheral blood mononuclear cells (PBMCs), obtained when the disease was refractory, from a patient treated with antithyroid drugs. The V call is TRBV11-2, the J call TRBJ2-1, with D perhaps being TRBD1 or TRBD2 (5 bases each). The CDR3 DNA reads TGTGCCAGCAGCTTAGAAGGGTGGGGGAGCTCCTACAATGAGCAGTTCTTC. Its protein is CASSLEGWGSSYNEQFF.